This T cell receptor (beta chain) was captured in a study of Tregs in tolerant kidney transplant recipients. Study context: Mixed chimerism was transient after nonmyeloablative marrow transplants from related graft donors.

Details on this clone: Its target is not known.

The study's findings and limits: Expanding Tregs on activated donor B cells appeared to best identify donor-specific TCRbeta clones.

Sequencing was performed with immunoSEQ multiplex PCR; in TCRdb, only in-frame clones are kept and a portion is missing. The table records roughly 10,000 clones, about 90% of them present only once. Trimming pared 4 bases from V and 11 bases from J, leaving 16 bases between. The CDR3 consists of 12 residues. The V gene's germline CDR1 is GTSNPN and CDR2 SVGIG (reference sequence). The sample consisted of Tregs from blood cultured with allogeneic cells, taken before the transplant. The rearrangement uses TRBV30 and TRBJ2-3; tentatively, D is TRBD1 (6 bases). The clonotype comes from a human patient who received a combined kidney and bone marrow transplant. DNA for the CDR3: TGTGCCTGGAAGCAGGGGTTCAAGGGGCAGTATTTT. It specifies CAWKQGFKGQYF. Full variable domain (remainder filled in from reference TRBV30 and TRBJ2-3): SQTIHQWPATLVQPVGSPLSLECTVEGTSNPNLYWYRQAAGRGLQLLFYSVGIGQISSEVPQNLSASRPQDRQFILSSKKLLLSDSGFYLCAWKQGFKGQYFGPGTRLTVL.